This T cell receptor beta chain is from a study of T cells expressing NK-cell markers. Germline V gene sequence: CDR1 SNHLY, CDR2 FYNNEI. The CDR3 contains 16 residues. TCRdb processed the 5' RACE reads again and assigns one entry to each CDR3 protein, with no DNA. The sample holds 200,000 to 300,000 distinct CDR3 sequences. The chain combines TRBV2 with TRBJ1-4; absent DNA, TCRdb's TRBD1 call cannot be checked. The TCR sequence derives from a woman aged 18 to 75 in good health. Sample: blood T cells: a sorted CD56 or NKG2C T cell subset, CD4+ or CD8+ T cells, or bulk PBMC T cells (not recorded which). CDR3 sequence reads: CASSESGDPRGEKLFF.